A selection of T cell receptor beta chains follows, all from one sample in a study of human T cells and chemical hapten exposure. TCRdb re-called the 5' RACE reads with MiXCR, one entry per CDR3 protein. The sample lists about 140,000 distinct CDR3 sequences, about 4% seen once, with 1.3% to 1.5% in the top ten. Source of these receptors: a female donor in good health. CDR3s include the opening cysteine and the closing phenylalanine or tryptophan. D genes are given only for firm matches. Expanded clones get a size class; other rows say once, few or many, or leave the size out.

d_call: -; v_call: TRBV6-2/TRBV6-3; j_call: TRBJ2-1; clone_size: many; cdr3_aa: CASTGGYGNEQFF; cdr3_nt: TGTGCCAGCACAGGGGGGTATGGCAATGAGCAGTTCTTC
d_call: -; v_call: TRBV2; j_call: TRBJ2-6; clone_size: many; cdr3_aa: CASSDQTSGANVLTF; cdr3_nt: TGTGCCAGCAGTGATCAGACCTCTGGGGCCAACGTCCTGACTTTC
d_call: TRBD2; v_call: TRBV2; j_call: TRBJ2-5; clone_size: many; cdr3_aa: CASSVETSGGPLEETQYF; cdr3_nt: TGTGCCAGCAGTGTCGAGACTAGCGGGGGGCCGCTAGAGGAGACCCAGTACTTC
d_call: TRBD1; v_call: TRBV20-1; j_call: TRBJ2-7; clone_size: many; cdr3_aa: CSAPGTGGRYEQYF; cdr3_nt: TGCAGTGCTCCTGGGACAGGGGGTCGGTACGAGCAGTACTTC
d_call: -; v_call: TRBV9; j_call: TRBJ2-2; clone_size: many; cdr3_aa: CASSDRGELFF; cdr3_nt: TGTGCCAGCAGCGACAGGGGGGAGCTGTTTTTT
d_call: TRBD2; v_call: TRBV4-2; j_call: TRBJ2-3; clone_size: -; cdr3_aa: CASSPSRTSGGDYTQYF; cdr3_nt: TGTGCCAGCAGCCCCTCAAGAACTAGCGGGGGGGACTATACGCAGTATTTT
d_call: -; v_call: TRBV29-1; j_call: TRBJ1-3; clone_size: many; cdr3_aa: CSAQPGSSGNTIYF; cdr3_nt: TGCAGCGCGCAACCCGGGAGCTCTGGAAACACCATATATTTT
d_call: TRBD1; v_call: TRBV28; j_call: TRBJ2-7; clone_size: many; cdr3_aa: CASSLWTGGYEQYF; cdr3_nt: TGTGCCAGCAGTCTCTGGACAGGGGGCTACGAGCAGTACTTC
d_call: -; v_call: TRBV2; j_call: TRBJ1-4; clone_size: many; cdr3_aa: CASYPRAQGAIEKLFF; cdr3_nt: TGTGCCAGCTACCCCAGGGCCCAGGGCGCGATTGAAAAACTGTTTTTT
d_call: -; v_call: TRBV11-3; j_call: TRBJ2-7; clone_size: -; cdr3_aa: CASSSGGLGEQYF; cdr3_nt: TGTGCCAGCAGCAGCGGCGGGCTCGGGGAGCAGTACTTC
d_call: -; v_call: TRBV7-9; j_call: TRBJ1-2; clone_size: few; cdr3_aa: CASSFAGSGGYGYTF; cdr3_nt: TGTGCCAGCAGCTTCGCAGGGTCCGGAGGCTATGGCTACACCTTC
d_call: TRBD1; v_call: TRBV6-2/TRBV6-3; j_call: TRBJ2-3; clone_size: few; cdr3_aa: CASSYNRGRMDTQYF; cdr3_nt: TGTGCCAGCAGTTACAACAGGGGGCGCATGGATACGCAGTATTTT
d_call: -; v_call: TRBV6-5; j_call: TRBJ1-6; clone_size: many; cdr3_aa: CASTHGISPLHF; cdr3_nt: TGTGCCAGCACCCACGGGATTTCACCCCTCCACTTT
d_call: -; v_call: TRBV24-1; j_call: TRBJ2-7; clone_size: many; cdr3_aa: CATSCKTQILSYEQYF; cdr3_nt: TGTGCCACCAGCTGCAAGACTCAGATTCTCTCCTACGAGCAGTACTTC
d_call: TRBD1; v_call: TRBV5-5; j_call: TRBJ2-5; clone_size: -; cdr3_aa: CASSSYYTGTGGCETQYF; cdr3_nt: TGTGCCAGCAGCTCGTATTACACCGGGACAGGGGGCTGTGAGACCCAGTACTTC
d_call: -; v_call: TRBV5-1; j_call: TRBJ2-6; clone_size: many; cdr3_aa: CASSSPGGGANVLTF; cdr3_nt: TGCGCCAGCAGCTCTCCCGGTGGTGGGGCCAACGTCCTGACTTTC
d_call: -; v_call: TRBV7-2; j_call: TRBJ2-7; clone_size: many; cdr3_aa: CASSREKGEQYF; cdr3_nt: TGTGCCAGCAGCCGAGAAAAGGGTGAGCAGTACTTC
d_call: -; v_call: TRBV5-6; j_call: TRBJ1-3; clone_size: many; cdr3_aa: CASSLVHSNTIYF; cdr3_nt: TGTGCCAGCAGCTTGGTACATTCCAACACCATATATTTT
d_call: -; v_call: TRBV11-1; j_call: TRBJ2-1; clone_size: few; cdr3_aa: CASAVPGGRYNEQFF; cdr3_nt: TGTGCCAGCGCAGTTCCGGGGGGCCGATACAATGAGCAGTTCTTC
d_call: TRBD2; v_call: TRBV20-1; j_call: TRBJ2-5; clone_size: many; cdr3_aa: CSAWGLAGGFQETQYF; cdr3_nt: TGCAGTGCTTGGGGACTAGCGGGGGGGTTCCAAGAGACCCAGTACTTC
d_call: -; v_call: TRBV27; j_call: TRBJ2-4; clone_size: many; cdr3_aa: CASSPREGIQYF; cdr3_nt: TGTGCCAGCAGTCCTCGGGAAGGCATTCAGTACTTC
d_call: -; v_call: TRBV6-5; j_call: TRBJ2-1; clone_size: many; cdr3_aa: CASSYSRGANYNEQFF; cdr3_nt: TGTGCCAGCAGTTACTCGAGGGGCGCTAACTACAATGAGCAGTTCTTC
d_call: -; v_call: TRBV28; j_call: TRBJ1-2; clone_size: many; cdr3_aa: CASSFQGSNYGYTF; cdr3_nt: TGTGCCAGCAGTTTTCAGGGAAGTAACTATGGCTACACCTTC
d_call: -; v_call: TRBV25-1; j_call: TRBJ1-2; clone_size: many; cdr3_aa: CASSEGDFYGYTF; cdr3_nt: TGTGCCAGCAGTGAAGGAGACTTCTATGGCTACACCTTC
d_call: -; v_call: TRBV9; j_call: TRBJ2-3; clone_size: many; cdr3_aa: CASSARLHPDTDTQYF; cdr3_nt: TGTGCCAGCAGCGCCCGACTACATCCAGACACAGATACGCAGTATTTT
d_call: -; v_call: TRBV6-2/TRBV6-3; j_call: TRBJ2-7; clone_size: many; cdr3_aa: CASRRLNYEQYF; cdr3_nt: TGTGCCAGCAGGCGACTAAACTACGAGCAGTACTTC
d_call: -; v_call: TRBV21-1; j_call: TRBJ2-7; clone_size: many; cdr3_aa: CASSKSLRTGPSYEQYF; cdr3_nt: TGTGCCAGCAGCAAAAGTTTACGGACAGGACCATCCTACGAGCAGTACTTC
d_call: -; v_call: TRBV6-6; j_call: TRBJ2-7; clone_size: many; cdr3_aa: CASLDGGASLSYEQYF; cdr3_nt: TGTGCCAGCCTTGACGGAGGGGCTAGCCTCTCCTACGAGCAGTACTTC